A single sample gave rise to the 31 T cell receptor beta chains below, sequenced in a study of blood T cell repertoires in COVID-19. Clones were read by immunoSEQ multiplex PCR, and TCRdb kept only the in-frame ones, dropping some. The sample consists of 200,000 to 250,000 clones, around 91% of them appearing once. The sequencing sample was made of peripheral blood. These receptors were taken from a middle-aged woman with acute or convalescent COVID-19.

This clone was detected many times. This chain joins TRBV28 and TRBJ1-2; possibly TRBD1 for D (6 bases). The CDR3 consists of 14 residues. Trimming left V 2 bases short and J 3 bases short, with 10 bases between. Germline V gives CDR1 MDHEN, CDR2 SYDVKM. The chain's CDR3 is CASSLIGGDYGYTF. The CDR3 DNA reads TGTGCCAGCAGTTTAATAGGGGGAGACTATGGCTACACCTTC.

V usage is TRBV28 and J usage is TRBJ1-5; maybe TRBD1 (6 bases). Germline-derived CDR1 and CDR2 are MDHEN and SYDVKM. The ends were cut back, 7 bases at V and 3 bases at J, with 16 bases in the middle. The CDR3 runs to 15 residues. The CDR3 here is CASIPQGNHNQPQHF. The CDR3 nucleotides are TGTGCCAGCATCCCGCAGGGGAACCACAATCAGCCCCAGCATTTT.

The J gene is TRBJ2-5, the V gene TRBV18; possibly TRBD2 for D (7 bases). Looked up from germline, CDR1 is KGHSH and CDR2 is LQKENI. V was shortened by 2 bases and J by 3 bases, with 10 bases between the two germline ends. This CDR3 contains 14 residues. CDR3 bases: TGTGCCAGCTCACCAGCGGGGGCAGAAGAGACCCAGTACTTC. Its protein product is CASSPAGAEETQYF.

This chain joins TRBV7-6 and TRBJ1-2, with D possibly TRBD1 on 6 matching bases. The CDR3 is made up of 18 amino acids. Germline CDR1 reads SGHVS; CDR2 reads FNYEAQ. V dropped 5 bases and J dropped 4 bases, with 26 bases sitting between them. The CDR3 bases are TGTGCCAGCAGCACTTATGGCACGTACAGGGATTGGGGCTATGGCTACACCTTC. It encodes CASSTYGTYRDWGYGYTF.

V is TRBV5-1 and J is TRBJ1-2; TRBD1 agrees at 9 bases. CDR1 and CDR2 from the germline V gene are SGHRS and YFSETQ. The CDR3 sequence is 15 residues long. V was pared by 1 base and J by 7 bases, with 8 bases of the junction left unmatched. CDR3 sequence reads: CASSLTGGESRGYTF. CDR3 sequence (DNA): TGCGCCAGCAGCTTGACAGGGGGCGAATCCCGTGGCTACACCTTC.

The V and J genes are TRBV11-2 and TRBJ2-5; maybe TRBD1 (6 bases). The V gene lost 1 base and the J gene lost 5 bases, with 11 bases spanning the gap. Germline loops: CDR1 SGHAT, CDR2 FQNNGV. The CDR3 extends over 14 amino acids. This CDR3 reads CASSLGPQGETQYF. In DNA form, the CDR3 reads TGTGCCAGCAGCTTAGGACCTCAGGGGGAGACCCAGTACTTC.

V gene TRBV10-2 combines with J gene TRBJ1-2, with 7 nucleotides matching TRBD1. The V segment lost 6 bases and the J segment 3 bases; nucleotides outside the gene matches: 4. There are 13 residues in the CDR3. The V gene's germline CDR1 is WSHSY and CDR2 SAAADI. CDR3 residues: CASSGDSDYGYTF. In nucleotides, the CDR3 is TGCGCCAGCAGCGGGGACAGCGACTATGGCTACACCTTC.

The rearrangement links TRBV5-1 to TRBJ2-3, with 12 bases that match TRBD2. V lost 0 bases and J lost 6; bases outside the gene matches: 5. Germline assignment: CDR1 SGHRS and CDR2 YFSETQ. The CDR3 length is 16 residues. The CDR3 reads CASSLASGGARDTQYF. The CDR3 region has the DNA TGCGCCAGCAGCTTGGCTAGCGGGGGGGCCAGGGATACGCAGTATTTT.

The genes are TRBV5-1 and TRBJ2-1; D perhaps matches TRBD1 (6 bases). V was trimmed by 4 bases and J by 3 bases, leaving 11 bases between them. Germline V gene data show CDR1 as SGHRS and CDR2 as YFSETQ. This CDR3 is 14 amino acids long. The CDR3 region has the DNA TGCGCCAGCAGCCGCAGGGGCGGCTACAATGAGCAGTTCTTC. Translating it yields CASSRRGGYNEQFF.

This rearrangement joins TRBV19 to TRBJ1-1; D perhaps matches TRBD1 (5 bases). Germline lookup yields CDR1 LNHDA and CDR2 SQIVND (reference sequence). The CDR3 has 13 amino acids. The germline V and J ends were trimmed by 5 bases and 4 bases, with 11 bases remaining between them. This CDR3 is CASSWGESTEAFF. The CDR3 DNA reads as TGTGCCAGTAGTTGGGGGGAAAGCACTGAAGCTTTCTTT.

This rearrangement joins TRBV18 to TRBJ2-7, with TRBD2 as a possible D gene (5 bases). Germline V gives CDR1 KGHSH, CDR2 LQKENI. The CDR3 consists of 12 residues. Trimming removed 3 bases from V and 4 bases from J, with 7 bases in between. The CDR3 loop reads CASSPRGYEQYV. CDR3 in DNA: TGTGCCAGCTCACCCCGGGGTTACGAGCAGTACGTC.

The CDR3: CSASAGTGNNQPQHF. CDR3 sequence (DNA): TGCAGTGCTAGTGCCGGGACAGGGAATAATCAGCCCCAGCATTTT. The chain combines TRBV20-1 with TRBJ1-5; 9 nucleotides match TRBD1. CDR3 length equals 15 residues. CDR1 DFQATT and CDR2 SNEGSKA come from the germline V gene (reference sequence). The ends lost 3 bases at V and 4 bases at J; junction bases unmatched: 7.

The J gene is TRBJ2-5, the V gene TRBV7-3, with TRBD2 matching 9 bases. Trimming removed 5 bases from V and 5 bases from J; junction bases left unmatched: 6. CDR1 and CDR2 from the germline V gene are SGHTA and FQGTGA. This CDR3 comprises 14 residues. The chain's CDR3 is CASSRAGGHETQYF. CDR3 DNA: TGTGCCAGCAGCCGAGCGGGGGGACACGAGACCCAGTACTTC.

This chain joins TRBV6-5 and TRBJ1-1; D remains unclear. The V and J ends lost 0 bases and 3 bases respectively, with 8 bases between them. The CDR3 contains 14 residues. Germline CDR1 reads MNHEY; CDR2 reads SVGAGI. CDR3 DNA: TGTGCCAGCAGTTACTCCAGGAGGGACACTGAAGCTTTCTTT. Its protein product is CASSYSRRDTEAFF.

The chain couples TRBV7-2 to TRBJ2-5, with D perhaps matching TRBD1 (6 bases). Germline V CDR1 and CDR2: SGHTA, FQGNSA. CDR3 length: 16 residues. The V gene lost 1 base and the J gene lost 2 bases, with 14 bases spanning the gap. This CDR3 is CASSLVKGVRQETQYF. As DNA, the CDR3 is TGTGCCAGCAGCTTAGTGAAGGGGGTTAGGCAAGAGACCCAGTACTTC.

This sequence joins TRBV27 and TRBJ1-2, with TRBD1 as a possible D gene (6 bases). This CDR3 is built from 15 residues. Trimming took 5 bases from V and 3 from J, leaving 16 bases between them. The germline V gene has CDR1 MNHEY and CDR2 SMNVEV (reference sequence). CDR3 coding DNA: TGTGCCAGCAGTGGTTACGGGGGGGCTGACTATGGCTACACCTTC. Translation: CASSGYGGADYGYTF.

The V and J genes are TRBV12-3 or TRBV12-4 and TRBJ2-7; 7 nucleotides align to TRBD1. The CDR3 is made up of 12 amino acids. Trimming took 8 bases from V and 6 from J; bases not matched to a gene: 7. CDR3 DNA: TGTGCCAGCCTGGGACAGAGAAGCGAGCAGTACGTC. It yields the protein CASLGQRSEQYV.

A single count supports this clone. The chain is built from TRBV7-9 and TRBJ2-6, with 10 bases fitting TRBD1. Trimming cost V 5 bases and J 8 bases; bases outside gene matches: 6. The CDR3 consists of 15 residues. Germline CDR1 is SEHNR and CDR2 is FQNEAQ (reference sequence). The CDR3 sequence: CASSPGQGVTNVLTF. The CDR3, as DNA: TGTGCCAGCAGCCCCGGACAGGGGGTTACCAACGTCCTGACTTTC. The full variable domain, its missing parts supplied by reference TRBV7-9 and TRBJ2-6, is DTGVSQNPRHKITKRGQNVTFRCDPISEHNRLYWYRQTLGQGPEFLTYFQNEAQLEKSRLLSDRFSAERPKGSFSTLEIQRTEQGDSAMYLCASSPGQGVTNVLTFGAGSRLTVL.

This chain joins TRBV30 and TRBJ1-2; no clear D gene. The CDR3 contains 15 residues. Germline CDR1 reads GTSNPN; CDR2 reads SVGIG (reference sequence). Trimming cost V 3 bases and J 2 bases, with 16 bases left between them. The CDR3: CAWSGETRGNYGYTF. The DNA of the CDR3 is TGTGCCTGGAGCGGGGAGACGCGTGGAAACTATGGCTACACCTTC.

This clone was observed a handful of times. The chain combines TRBV5-5 with TRBJ2-6, with 9 bases fitting TRBD2. Trimming removed 2 bases from V and 0 bases from J; junction bases left unmatched: 6. Germline V gives CDR1 SGHKS, CDR2 YYEKEE (reference sequence). This CDR3 has 18 residues. CDR3 region: CASSFGLASYSGANVLTF. DNA for the CDR3: TGTGCCAGCAGCTTCGGACTAGCGTCCTACTCTGGGGCCAACGTCCTGACTTTC.

J is TRBJ1-1 and V is TRBV9; 7 bases fit TRBD1. This CDR3 contains 15 residues. Germline V gene sequence: CDR1 SGDLS, CDR2 YYNGEE. V dropped 4 bases and J dropped 0; count of bases not matched to a gene: 6. CDR3 DNA sequence: TGTGCCAGCAGCAAACAGGGGCCTATGAACACTGAAGCTTTCTTT. It yields the protein CASSKQGPMNTEAFF.

V gene TRBV7-9 combines with J gene TRBJ1-1; D call uncertain. V was trimmed by 5 bases and J by 2 bases, leaving 12 bases between them. CDR1 SEHNR and CDR2 FQNEAQ come from the germline V gene (reference sequence). This CDR3 spans 14 amino acids. The CDR3 region is CASSPTTGNTEAFF. CDR3 sequence (DNA): TGTGCCAGCAGCCCAACGACGGGTAACACTGAAGCTTTCTTT.

The chain joins TRBV19 to TRBJ2-3; TRBD2 agrees at 12 bases. Looked up from germline, CDR1 is LNHDA and CDR2 is SQIVND (reference sequence). The V and J ends lost 6 bases and 1 base, in that order; junction bases with no gene match: 8. This CDR3 is built from 17 residues. The CDR3 loop reads CASSTPRLAGGTDTQYF. CDR3 bases: TGTGCCAGTAGCACCCCTCGACTAGCGGGGGGCACAGATACGCAGTATTTT.

J is TRBJ1-1 and V is TRBV11-2; possibly TRBD1 for D (6 bases). Germline loops: CDR1 SGHAT, CDR2 FQNNGV. Between the trimmed V and J ends, which lost 0 bases and 4 bases, there was a span of 18 bases. The CDR3 is made up of 17 amino acids. CDR3: CASSLDGLQRGLTEAFF. CDR3 coding DNA: TGTGCCAGCAGCTTAGATGGGTTACAGCGGGGGCTCACTGAAGCTTTCTTT.

The chain has TRBV20-1 and TRBJ1-3; D is uncertain. The CDR3 runs 13 residues. Between the trimmed V and J ends, which lost 3 bases and 0 bases, there was a span of 6 bases. Germline V gene data show CDR1 as DFQATT and CDR2 as SNEGSKA (reference sequence). Here the CDR3 DNA reads TGCAGTGCTAGTTCCCGCTCTGGAAACACCATATATTTT. This sequence encodes CSASSRSGNTIYF.

Concerning this clone itself: The identical CDR3 is also encoded by other nucleotide sequences in the sample. The rearrangement links TRBV5-1 to TRBJ2-3; D not resolved. This CDR3 has 13 residues. Germline values: CDR1 SGHRS, CDR2 YFSETQ. The germline V and J ends were trimmed by 0 bases and 5 bases, with 7 bases remaining between them. Here the CDR3 reads CASSLGPGDTQYF. CDR3 in DNA: TGCGCCAGCAGCTTGGGGCCTGGAGATACGCAGTATTTT.

The V gene is TRBV2, the J gene TRBJ2-3; TRBD2 agrees at 9 bases. Germline V lookup: CDR1 SNHLY, CDR2 FYNNEI. The ends lost 1 base at V and 0 bases at J; junction bases unmatched: 11. CDR3 length: 19 residues. The CDR3 nucleotides read TGTGCCAGCAGTGAAGGCTGGCTAGCGGGACCCCTTAGCACAGATACGCAGTATTTT. It codes for CASSEGWLAGPLSTDTQYF.

The chain combines TRBV28 with TRBJ1-2; 7 nucleotides line up with TRBD1. The length of the CDR3 is 16 residues. Trimming took 3 bases from V and 2 from J; bases not matched to a gene: 9. Germline V lookup: CDR1 MDHEN, CDR2 SYDVKM. The CDR3 sequence is CASSLPWDRLNYGYTF. The DNA for the CDR3 is TGTGCCAGCAGTTTGCCTTGGGACAGACTGAACTATGGCTACACCTTC.

The rearrangement joins TRBV2 to TRBJ2-5; TRBD1 might be the D (5 bases). With 3 bases removed from V and 5 bases from J, the gap between germline ends came to 10 bases. This CDR3 region has 13 residues. The germline gives CDR1 SNHLY, CDR2 FYNNEI. CDR3 nucleotides: TGTGCCAGCAGTGACAGGGCCGGGGAGACCCAGTACTTC. Protein product: CASSDRAGETQYF.

The chain carries TRBV7-2 and TRBJ1-5, with TRBD1 as a possible D gene (5 bases). Trimming shortened V by 6 bases and J by 4 bases, and 10 bases separated the two germline ends. The CDR3 has 13 amino acids. Germline V gene lookup returns CDR1 SGHTA and CDR2 FQGNSA. In DNA, the CDR3 is TGTGCCAGCAGGAGGACACAGAATCAGCCCCAGCATTTT. Encoded protein: CASRRTQNQPQHF.

This chain uses TRBV10-1 with TRBJ1-5; D remains ambiguous. CDR1 is WNHNN and CDR2 is SYGVQD in the germline V gene (reference sequence). Trimming stripped 7 bases from V and 2 bases from J, with 12 bases between. The CDR3 has 14 amino acids. The CDR3 sequence is CASIAEPGNQPQHF. Here the CDR3 DNA reads TGCGCCAGCATAGCCGAGCCGGGCAATCAGCCCCAGCATTTT.